Included here is one TCR beta chain sequence, with context. As yet, its antigen is unknown. Primers used in a second PCR of about 6 to 11 cycles were a sample-barcoded 5' primer and a J-beta primer mix. Via MiXCR, TCRdb re-called the 5' RACE reads, giving one row per CDR3 protein. The repertoire has 1.5 million to 2 million distinct CDR3 sequences, approximately 32% of them found once; the top ten carry 11%. These data are taken from a study of blood T cells in healthy people across ages. Study outcomes and limitations: As age increased, TCR beta diversity per million T cells fell in a roughly linear fashion.

The CDR3 spans 17 residues. The germline V gene encodes CDR1 SGHTA and CDR2 FQGNSA. V was pared by 2 bases and J by 1 base, with 17 bases between. V usage is TRBV7-2 and J usage is TRBJ1-1, with a possible D match to TRBD1 (5 bases). This clonotype was obtained from a woman in her twenties or thirties in good health. Sequenced: blood. The CDR3, as DNA: TGTGCCAGCAGCTTATGGCCATTAGGGGAGGGGAACACTGAAGCTTTCTTT. It translates to CASSLWPLGEGNTEAFF.